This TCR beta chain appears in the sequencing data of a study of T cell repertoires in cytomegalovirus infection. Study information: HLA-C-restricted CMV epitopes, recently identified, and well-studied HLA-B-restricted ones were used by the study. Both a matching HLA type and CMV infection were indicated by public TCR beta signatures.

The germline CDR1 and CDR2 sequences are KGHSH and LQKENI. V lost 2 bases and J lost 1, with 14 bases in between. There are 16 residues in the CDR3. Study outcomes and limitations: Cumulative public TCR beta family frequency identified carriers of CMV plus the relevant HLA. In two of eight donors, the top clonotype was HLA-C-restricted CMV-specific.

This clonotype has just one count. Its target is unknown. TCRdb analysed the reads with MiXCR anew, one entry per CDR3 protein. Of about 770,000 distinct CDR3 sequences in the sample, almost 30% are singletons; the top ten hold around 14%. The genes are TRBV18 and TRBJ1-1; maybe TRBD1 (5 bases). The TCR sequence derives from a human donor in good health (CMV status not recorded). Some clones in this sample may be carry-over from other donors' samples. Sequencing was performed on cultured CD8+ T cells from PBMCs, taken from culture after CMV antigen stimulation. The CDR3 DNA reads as TGTGCCAGCTCACCAACGGGGCCGGAGTCGAACACTGAAGCTTTCTTT. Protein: CASSPTGPESNTEAFF.